These 27 T cell receptor beta chains came from one sample sequenced in a study of sequential checkpoint blockade in melanoma. Sequencing used immunoSEQ multiplex PCR; TCRdb keeps in-frame clones, though not all of them. This sample has more than 1,500 clones; over 75% occur once, and the top ten carry under 25%. Described treatment: randomized to nivolumab then ipilimumab (arm A) or the reverse (arm B). The input for sequencing was CD8+ T cells sorted from blood (inferred from file names), taken from a patient given nivolumab and ipilimumab in sequence. The receptor set was obtained from a human donor with melanoma.

V usage is TRBV5-6 and J usage is TRBJ1-1; D may be TRBD1 (6 bases). Germline CDR1 is SGHDT and CDR2 is YYEEEE. The ends were cut back, 2 bases at V and 8 bases at J, with 10 bases in the middle. CDR3 size: 12 residues. For the CDR3, the DNA is TGTGCCAGCAGCTTTGGGGGCAGCGAAGCTTTCTTT. Its translation is CASSFGGSEAFF.

This clone was recorded only once. The rearrangement links TRBV9 to TRBJ2-7; perhaps TRBD2 as D (6 bases). Between the trimmed V and J ends, which lost 3 bases and 5 bases, there was a span of 18 bases. The CDR3 extends over 15 amino acids. CDR1 is SGDLS and CDR2 is YYNGEE in the germline V gene. In DNA, the CDR3 is TGTGCCAGCAGCGCATCCGGGACGGGAGAGCACGAGCAGTACTTC. Protein: CASSASGTGEHEQYF. Drawing the rest from reference TRBV9 and TRBJ2-7, the complete variable domain is DSGVTQTPKHLITATGQRVTLRCSPRSGDLSVYWYQQSLDQGLQFLIQYYNGEERAKGNILERFSAQQFPDLHSELNLSSLELGDSALYFCASSASGTGEHEQYFGPGTRLTVT.

DNA of the CDR3: TGTGCCAGCAGTGAAGCGGAGGGACAGTCCAGCTATGGCTACACCTTC. Translating it yields CASSEAEGQSSYGYTF. The chain combines TRBV6-1 with TRBJ1-2; 7 nucleotides line up with TRBD1. Germline loops: CDR1 MNHNS, CDR2 SASEGT. Losses at the gene ends were 0 bases for V and 4 bases for J; bases not matched to a gene: 8. The CDR3 has 16 amino acids.

The CDR3 loop is CASSDDSQDF. The CDR3 coding sequence is TGTGCCAGCAGCGACGACAGTCAAGACTTC. This chain connects TRBV21-1 to TRBJ2-7; TRBD1 was called by the table and not checked on the DNA. TRBV21-1 has pseudogene status. The CDR3 contains 10 residues.

This clone was picked up one time. The chain couples TRBV5-4 to TRBJ2-7; 7 nucleotides align to TRBD2. This CDR3 has 15 amino acids. Trimming at V came to 0 bases and at J to 2 bases, leaving 5 bases not matched to a gene. From germline, CDR1 is SGHNT and CDR2 YYREEE (reference sequence). The CDR3 bases are TGTGCCAGCAGCTTGGAGGCTAGCGGACCCTACGAGCAGTACTTC. It encodes CASSLEASGPYEQYF.

V is TRBV19 and J is TRBJ1-5; 8 bases are a match to TRBD1. The CDR3 totals 15 residues. Losses at the gene ends were 10 bases for V and 3 bases for J; bases not matched to a gene: 11. Germline V gene lookup returns CDR1 LNHDA and CDR2 SQIVND (reference sequence). The CDR3, as DNA: TGTGCCACCTTGGACAGGGAGGGGCTCAATCAGCCCCAGCATTTT. It translates to CATLDREGLNQPQHF.

The chain employs TRBV2 and TRBJ1-2, with no clear D. V was cut by 7 bases and J by 2 bases, with 17 bases left in between. The CDR3 consists of 15 residues. Germline V gives CDR1 SNHLY, CDR2 FYNNEI. The CDR3: CASTLALQLNYGYTF. CDR3 sequence (DNA): TGTGCCAGCACCCTAGCCTTACAGCTCAACTATGGCTACACCTTC.

The chain couples TRBV4-3 to TRBJ2-7; 10 bases align to TRBD2. Germline CDR1 and CDR2: LGHNA and YSLEER. CDR3 length: 15 residues. The V segment lost 3 bases and the J segment 3 bases; nucleotides outside the gene matches: 5. CDR3 in DNA: TGCGCCAGCAGCCAGGCTAGCGGGGGAAACTACGAGCAGTACTTC. Translated: CASSQASGGNYEQYF.

V gene TRBV27 combines with J gene TRBJ1-5; TRBD1 agrees at 8 bases. V gave up 6 bases and J gave up 5 bases; unmatched junction bases: 6. Germline V gives CDR1 MNHEY, CDR2 SMNVEV (reference sequence). This CDR3 comprises 14 residues. CDR3 coding DNA: TGTGCCAGCAGCCAAGGACAGGGATATCAGCCCCAGCATTTT. It translates to CASSQGQGYQPQHF.

This sequence joins TRBV5-6 and TRBJ1-2; maybe TRBD1 (5 bases). Germline V gives CDR1 SGHDT, CDR2 YYEEEE. There are 12 residues in the CDR3. V dropped 4 bases and J dropped 5 bases, with 9 bases sitting between them. CDR3 nucleotide sequence: TGTGCCAGCAGCGGGGGGACTTATGGCTACACCTTC. This codes for CASSGGTYGYTF.

The J gene is TRBJ2-3, the V gene TRBV6-4; TRBD2 agrees at 12 bases. The CDR3 length is 15 residues. CDR1 and CDR2 from the germline V gene are MRHNA and SNTAGT. Trimming removed 2 bases from V and 3 bases from J; junction bases left unmatched: 0. The CDR3: CASSDGTSGTDTQYF. The DNA for the CDR3 is TGTGCCAGCAGTGACGGGACTAGCGGGACAGATACGCAGTATTTT.

The gene calls are TRBV7-8 and TRBJ1-2, with D unresolved. V dropped 5 bases and J dropped 3 bases, with 13 bases sitting between them. Germline loops: CDR1 SGHVS, CDR2 FQNEAQ. The CDR3 has 14 residues. The CDR3 loop reads CASSARGVDYGYTF. The CDR3 coding sequence is TGTGCCAGCAGCGCGCGCGGGGTTGACTATGGCTACACCTTC.

The genes are TRBV2 and TRBJ2-7; a weak D match, TRBD1 (6 bases). There are 15 residues in the CDR3. V lost 6 bases and J lost 2, with 17 bases in between. Germline V gene data show CDR1 as SNHLY and CDR2 as FYNNEI. As DNA, the CDR3 is TGTGCCAGCAGCGGCAGCCGGACAGAGACCTACGAGCAGTACTTC. Its protein product is CASSGSRTETYEQYF.

This clone was picked up a small number of times. The rearrangement joins TRBV2 to TRBJ2-7; TRBD2 is a possible D gene (6 bases). The CDR3 has 12 amino acids. Trimming took 5 bases from V and 3 from J, leaving 8 bases between them. Looked up from germline, CDR1 is SNHLY and CDR2 is FYNNEI. The CDR3 DNA follows: TGTGCCAGCAGTAGGGGAGGCTACGAGCAGTACTTC. Its protein product is CASSRGGYEQYF.

This chain connects TRBV29-1 to TRBJ1-2, with 8 bases identical to TRBD1. V lost 7 bases and J lost 4; bases outside the gene matches: 8. Per the germline V gene, CDR1 is SQVTM and CDR2 is ANQGSEA. The CDR3 runs 13 residues. The CDR3 loop reads CSAPGQGLYGYTF. The CDR3, as DNA: TGCAGCGCCCCCGGACAGGGCCTCTATGGCTACACCTTC.

The chain joins TRBV7-3 to TRBJ2-5, with TRBD1 matching 7 bases. The DNA matches TRBJ2-7 better at its end, which makes the J call doubtful. Germline V gene sequence: CDR1 SGHTA, CDR2 FQGTGA. The CDR3 is 13 residues long. CDR3 in amino acids: CASSTRQGYEQYF. In DNA, the CDR3 is TGTGCCAGCAGCACCAGACAGGGTTACGAGCAGTACTTC.

The CDR3 nucleotides are TGTGCCAGCAGCTATATGCTGAACACTGAAGCTTTCTTT. This translates into CASSYMLNTEAFF. The V call is TRBV27, the J call TRBJ1-1; D unresolved. Germline V CDR1 and CDR2: MNHEY, SMNVEV (reference sequence). The CDR3 covers 13 residues. V gave up 6 bases and J gave up 0 bases, with 8 bases separating them.

The chain employs TRBV25-1 and TRBJ1-1, with D maybe TRBD1 (6 bases). Trimming shortened V by 7 bases and J by 3 bases, and 12 bases separated the two germline ends. Per germline, CDR1 MGHDK and CDR2 SYGVNS. The CDR3 consists of 13 residues. The CDR3 nucleotides are TGTGCCAGCAAGAGGGGGGGCTACACTGAAGCTTTCTTT. Encoded protein: CASKRGGYTEAFF.

This clone was counted once. This chain uses TRBV29-1 with TRBJ2-7; 11 positions match TRBD2. Looked up from germline, CDR1 is SQVTM and CDR2 is ANQGSEA. J lost 6 bases, V lost 6 bases, and 10 bases had no gene match. This CDR3 region has 14 residues. This CDR3 reads CSVAGTSGRLEQYF. The CDR3 DNA sequence: TGCAGCGTCGCCGGGACTAGCGGCCGCCTCGAGCAGTACTTC.

This rearrangement joins TRBV7-8 to TRBJ1-2; 9 nucleotides match TRBD1. Germline loops: CDR1 SGHVS, CDR2 FQNEAQ. This CDR3 region has 17 residues. With V trimmed by 5 bases and J by 0 bases, 10 bases remained unmatched. DNA for the CDR3: TGTGCCAGCAGCGAAACGGGACAGGGACATCCTAACTATGGCTACACCTTC. It specifies CASSETGQGHPNYGYTF.

The chain combines TRBV2 with TRBJ1-4; 10 nucleotides agree with TRBD1. The junction had 10 bases not matched to a gene; V was cut back by 7 bases and J by 5 bases. Germline CDR1 is SNHLY and CDR2 is FYNNEI. This CDR3 spans 16 amino acids. CDR3 protein: CASTVRQGAINEKLFF. The CDR3 DNA reads as TGTGCCAGCACGGTCCGACAGGGGGCGATAAATGAAAAACTGTTTTTT.

This chain connects TRBV18 to TRBJ2-7; 7 bases agree with TRBD1. Germline CDR1 is KGHSH and CDR2 is LQKENI. The junction had 10 bases not matched to a gene; V was cut back by 2 bases and J by 3 bases. This CDR3 spans 16 amino acids. This CDR3 reads CASSPEGQSLLYEQYF. The DNA of the CDR3 is TGTGCCAGCTCACCAGAGGGACAGTCACTACTCTACGAGCAGTACTTC.

This clone turned up a few times. The chain uses TRBV7-9 and TRBJ2-7; D uncertain. V lost 5 bases, J lost 0 bases, and 8 bases lay in between. Germline V lookup: CDR1 SEHNR, CDR2 FQNEAQ (reference sequence). The CDR3 totals 13 residues. For the CDR3, the DNA is TGTGCCAGCAGCCCCCCCAGCTCCTACGAGCAGTACTTC. Protein sequence: CASSPPSSYEQYF.

The chain combines TRBV27 with TRBJ1-5; 9 bases line up with TRBD1. V gave up 5 bases and J gave up 6 bases; unmatched junction bases: 5. Looked up from germline, CDR1 is MNHEY and CDR2 is SMNVEV (reference sequence). The CDR3 sequence is 14 residues long. This chain's CDR3 is CASSSGQGSQPQHF. As DNA, the CDR3 is TGTGCCAGCAGTAGCGGACAGGGGTCTCAGCCCCAGCATTTT.

The chain uses TRBV2 and TRBJ2-7; TRBD2 agrees at 13 bases. V dropped 5 bases and J dropped 6; count of bases not matched to a gene: 7. The CDR3 sequence is 15 residues long. The germline gives CDR1 SNHLY, CDR2 FYNNEI. The CDR3 sequence is CASSYGLAGDSEQYF. CDR3 coding DNA: TGTGCCAGCAGTTATGGACTAGCGGGAGATTCCGAGCAGTACTTC.

The chain is built from TRBV19 and TRBJ2-1, with a possible D match to TRBD2 (7 bases). The CDR3 is made up of 16 amino acids. Germline V CDR1 and CDR2: LNHDA, SQIVND (reference sequence). Trimming took off 6 bases at V and 7 bases at J, with 22 bases between the two ends. In DNA form, the CDR3 reads TGTGCCAGTAGCCTAAATTGGGGGGGCCACTTTAATGAGCAGTTCTTC. It encodes CASSLNWGGHFNEQFF.

The rearrangement joins TRBV19 to TRBJ1-5, with unresolved D. Germline lookup yields CDR1 LNHDA and CDR2 SQIVND (reference sequence). CDR3 length equals 16 residues. Between the trimmed V and J ends, which lost 3 bases and 5 bases, there was a span of 17 bases. The DNA of the CDR3 is TGTGCCAGTAGTATCCCCGAGAGTTTACCTTATCAGCCCCAGCATTTT. It yields the protein CASSIPESLPYQPQHF.